These 11 T cell receptor beta chains share one sample of origin, sequenced in a study of blood T cells in healthy people across ages (dated by TCRdb to the mid-2010s). The library was built by means of 5' RACE. Sequencing relied on an Illumina HiSeq 2500. A second roughly 7 to 11 cycle PCR used a sample-barcoded 5' primer and a J-beta primer mix. TCRdb redid the processing of the public reads, applying fastp at Q25 and MiXCR, and retained in-frame beta chains. Identical CDR3 protein sequences are pooled into one entry, listed with their most common genes and DNA. This sample has roughly 1,100,000 distinct CDR3 sequences in its table, and 20% to 25% of those were observed once. Of the sample, around 0.75% is held by the ten largest clones. These data also formed part of another study, on T cells of mothers and their children.

Sequenced material: blood. These TCRs come from a girl aged 2-15 years in good health.

The chain carries TRBV24-1 and TRBJ2-5; TRBD2 agrees at 10 bases. Losses at the gene ends were 9 bases for V and 3 bases for J; bases not matched to a gene: 3. Germline assignment: CDR1 KGHDR and CDR2 SFDVKD. CDR3 length: 13 residues. The CDR3 nucleotides are TGTGCCACCCGCACTAGCGGGGAAGAGACCCAGTACTTC. It translates to CATRTSGEETQYF.

This clonotype has only a few counts. Here the CDR3 omits its conserved ending phenylalanine or tryptophan, so a read error is the likely source. This sequence joins TRBV9 and TRBJ2-4, with unresolved D. CDR3 size: 11 residues. CDR1 SGDLS and CDR2 YYNGEE come from the germline V gene. Trimming took 7 bases from V and 8 from J, leaving 10 bases between them. The CDR3 protein is CASGRGDIQYL. The CDR3 region has the DNA TGTGCCAGCGGCCGTGGGGACATTCAGTACCTC.

This clonotype was picked up one time. The chain uses TRBV4-2 and TRBJ1-5; no clear D gene. The germline V gene encodes CDR1 LGHNA and CDR2 YNFKEQ. Deletions cut 0 bases from V and 7 bases from J, with 16 bases between. The CDR3 is 16 residues long. The CDR3 loop is CASSQEGSGSGQPQHF. CDR3 coding DNA: TGTGCCAGCAGCCAAGAAGGTAGCGGGTCCGGACAGCCCCAGCATTTT.

This clonotype has a handful of counts. The chain is built from TRBV6-4 and TRBJ2-3; D is undetermined. The CDR3 totals 17 residues. Per the germline V gene, CDR1 is MRHNA and CDR2 is SNTAGT. Trimming removed 0 bases from V and 2 bases from J, with 15 bases in between. CDR3 nucleotides: TGTGCCAGCAGTGACTCAGGGTCCGCCATGAACACAGATACGCAGTATTTT. It encodes CASSDSGSAMNTDTQYF.

In its sample, this clonotype was seen a few times. This sequence joins TRBV6-2 or TRBV6-3 and TRBJ2-5; possibly TRBD2 for D (6 bases). Trimming left V 6 bases short and J 4 bases short, with 18 bases between. The CDR3 loop spans 15 amino acids. The germline V gene encodes CDR1 MNHEY and CDR2 SVGEGT. Here the CDR3 reads CASSPGRGERETQYF. Written as DNA, the CDR3 is TGTGCCAGCAGCCCCGGGCGCGGGGAAAGAGAGACCCAGTACTTC.

A note on this clonotype: The junction does not match germline at one end; this may be a read error. The rearrangement joins TRBV12-3 or TRBV12-4 to TRBJ1-1; D is unclear. The CDR3 sequence is 12 residues long. The CDR3 sequence is CASSSGRTEALF. Written as DNA, the CDR3 is TGTGCCAGCAGCTCCGGACGTACTGAAGCTCTCTTT.

This clonotype was picked up a small number of times. V usage is TRBV7-9 and J usage is TRBJ1-4; 7 bases fit TRBD1. J lost 6 bases, V lost 4 bases, and 5 bases had no gene match. This CDR3 contains 14 residues. The germline V gene encodes CDR1 SEHNR and CDR2 FQNEAQ (reference sequence). CDR3 region: CASSSSGTDEKLFF. CDR3 coding DNA: TGTGCCAGCAGCTCCTCCGGGACAGATGAAAAACTGTTTTTT. Combining the CDR3 with reference TRBV7-9 and TRBJ1-4 gives the whole variable domain DTGVSQNPRHKITKRGQNVTFRCDPISEHNRLYWYRQTLGQGPEFLTYFQNEAQLEKSRLLSDRFSAERPKGSFSTLEIQRTEQGDSAMYLCASSSSGTDEKLFFGSGTQLSVL.

The chain recombines TRBV29-1 with TRBJ1-2; 7 bases are shared with TRBD1. Per germline, CDR1 SQVTM and CDR2 ANQGSEA. Trimming at V came to 6 bases and at J to 1 base, leaving 14 bases not matched to a gene. The length of the CDR3 is 16 residues. The DNA of the CDR3 is TGCAGCGTGGTTTCCGAGACAGGGAGGGGTAACTATGGCTACACCTTC. Translation: CSVVSETGRGNYGYTF.

This clonotype was counted a few times. V is TRBV7-2 and J is TRBJ2-5; TRBD1 aligns across 10 bases. The J call may be wrong; the DNA end is better matched by TRBJ2-1. Looked up from germline, CDR1 is SGHTA and CDR2 is FQGNSA. The CDR3 covers 18 residues. CDR3 in amino acids: CASSLRGGRTGGWNEQFF. The CDR3 region has the DNA TGTGCCAGCAGCTTAAGGGGGGGACGGACAGGGGGATGGAATGAGCAGTTCTTC.

CDR3 sequence reads: CSARDPLGGSYEQYF. CDR3 in DNA: TGCAGTGCTAGAGATCCATTAGGAGGTTCCTACGAGCAGTACTTC. The chain recombines TRBV20-1 with TRBJ2-5; D possibly corresponds to TRBD2 (5 bases). The end of the DNA fits TRBJ2-7 better, so the J call may be wrong. The CDR3 is 15 residues long. From germline, CDR1 is DFQATT and CDR2 SNEGSKA (reference sequence).

The genes are TRBV5-1 and TRBJ2-7, with TRBD1 matching 9 bases. The CDR3 is made up of 14 amino acids. The germline CDR1 and CDR2 sequences are SGHRS and YFSETQ. The ends lost 3 bases at V and 3 bases at J; junction bases unmatched: 4. In DNA, the CDR3 is TGCGCCAGCAGCTCGTGGACAGGGGACTACGAGCAGTACTTC. Its protein is CASSSWTGDYEQYF.